The next 13 T cell receptor beta chains were all read from a single sample in a study of cytomegalovirus exposure and HLA in healthy donors. Primers for the PCR totalled 60 Vbeta and 13 Jbeta. Repertoires were generated with immunoSEQ multiplex PCR, while TCRdb's copy carries only in-frame clones and drops some. The sample carries 130,000 to 150,000 clones, 79% recorded once. The source material was PBMCs. The receptors come from a woman in her thirties or forties in good health and CMV-seropositive.

The chain carries TRBV5-1 and TRBJ1-2; TRBD1 matches at 7 bases. The germline CDR1 and CDR2 sequences are SGHRS and YFSETQ. CDR3 length: 14 amino acids. J gave up 5 bases and V 0 bases, and 4 bases lay outside the gene matches. CDR3 DNA sequence: TGCGCCAGCAGCTTGGTAGGGACAGTGTATGGCTACACCTTC. Translated: CASSLVGTVYGYTF.

The chain links TRBV9 to TRBJ2-1, with 8 bases identical to TRBD2. J was trimmed by 9 bases and V by 0 bases; bases with no gene match: 8. The germline V gene encodes CDR1 SGDLS and CDR2 YYNGEE. The CDR3 runs to 15 residues. CDR3 protein: CASSVARGGRVEQFF. CDR3 in DNA: TGTGCCAGCAGCGTAGCCCGGGGGGGCCGTGTTGAGCAGTTCTTC.

The V call is TRBV5-6, the J call TRBJ1-2, with TRBD1 matching over 7 bases. Germline V gives CDR1 SGHDT, CDR2 YYEEEE. V dropped 4 bases and J dropped 8; count of bases not matched to a gene: 11. This CDR3 has 14 residues. The CDR3 reads CASSPRQGYDGYTF. CDR3 DNA: TGTGCCAGCAGCCCAAGACAGGGCTATGACGGCTACACCTTC.

J is TRBJ1-1 and V is TRBV19, with 7 bases that match TRBD1. V shed 3 bases, J shed 1 base, and the junction held 8 bases outside the gene matches. CDR3 length: 16 amino acids. Germline V gene lookup returns CDR1 LNHDA and CDR2 SQIVND (reference sequence). The CDR3 DNA reads as TGTGCCAGTAGTATCCCCCAAGGGACAGCGAACACTGAAGCTTTCTTT. It is translated as CASSIPQGTANTEAFF.

The V gene is TRBV5-1, the J gene TRBJ1-3; the D is unclear. The J call may be in error: the DNA end matches TRBJ2-2 better. Germline lookup yields CDR1 SGHRS and CDR2 YFSETQ. This CDR3 is built from 12 residues. This CDR3 reads CASSQSTGELFF. The CDR3 region has the DNA TGCGCCAGCAGCCAGAGCACCGGGGAGCTGTTTTTT.

The chain joins TRBV6-1 to TRBJ1-5; the D gene is possibly TRBD1 (5 bases). The CDR3 contains 13 residues. Germline CDR1 reads MNHNS; CDR2 reads SASEGT. The V gene lost 0 bases and the J gene lost 7 bases, with 7 bases spanning the gap. CDR3 amino acids: CASSEAAGQPQHF. The CDR3 DNA is TGTGCCAGCAGTGAAGCGGCAGGGCAGCCCCAGCATTTT.

This clone was counted between two and nine times. The chain employs TRBV6-1 and TRBJ1-1, with D uncertain. The CDR3 covers 15 residues. Germline lookup yields CDR1 MNHNS and CDR2 SASEGT. Trimming removed 5 bases from V and 5 bases from J, with 18 bases in between. The CDR3 nucleotides are TGTGCCAGCAGTCCAACGTCAGCGGGGTCGACTGAAGCTTTCTTT. Its translation: CASSPTSAGSTEAFF.

The chain carries TRBV5-1 and TRBJ2-3, with 11 bases identical to TRBD2. The CDR3 has 16 residues. The germline V gene encodes CDR1 SGHRS and CDR2 YFSETQ. With 0 bases clipped from V and 4 bases from J, the junction kept 4 bases outside the gene matches. CDR3 bases: TGCGCCAGCAGCTTGGTTCTAGCGGGGGGTGCAGATACGCAGTATTTT. As protein: CASSLVLAGGADTQYF.

The rearrangement joins TRBV6-1 to TRBJ1-2; no clear D. CDR1 is MNHNS, CDR2 SASEGT, per germline. V was clipped by 8 bases and J by 4 bases, with 20 bases between them. This CDR3 has 15 residues. CDR3 sequence: CASYLLGREGYGYTF. The CDR3 bases are TGTGCCAGCTATCTACTTGGACGCGAGGGCTATGGCTACACCTTC.

The chain uses TRBV6-5 and TRBJ2-3, with 7 bases identical to TRBD1. The CDR3 has 15 amino acids. Germline V gene data show CDR1 as MNHEY and CDR2 as SVGAGI. Trimming cost V 5 bases and J 2 bases; bases outside gene matches: 7. CDR3 sequence: CASSTGQLYTDTQYF. Written as DNA, the CDR3 is TGTGCCAGCAGTACGGGACAGCTATACACAGATACGCAGTATTTT.

The gene calls are TRBV5-4 and TRBJ2-5; D unclear. The V end lost 0 bases, the J end lost 2 bases, and 8 bases lay between the germline ends. Germline CDR1 is SGHNT and CDR2 is YYREEE (reference sequence). The CDR3 runs 14 residues. In nucleotides, the CDR3 is TGTGCCAGCAGCTTGGATGTGGCTCAAGAGACCCAGTACTTC. Its protein is CASSLDVAQETQYF.

The rearrangement links TRBV25-1 to TRBJ1-6; the match to TRBD1 covers 8 bases. CDR1 is MGHDK, CDR2 SYGVNS, per germline. This CDR3 has 14 amino acids. Trimming removed 8 bases from V and 5 bases from J; junction bases left unmatched: 5. For the CDR3, the DNA is TGTGCCAGCGCCGGGACAGGCAATAATTCACCCCTCCACTTT. As protein: CASAGTGNNSPLHF.

The chain joins TRBV5-1 to TRBJ2-7; possible D gene TRBD2, 6 bases. Germline CDR1 reads SGHRS; CDR2 reads YFSETQ. CDR3 length: 19 residues. V was shortened by 1 base and J by 1 base, with 24 bases between the two germline ends. The DNA for the CDR3 is TGCGCCAGCAGCTTGTCTCGGTTAGCTAGCGATTGGGGTTCCTACGAGCAGTACTTC. Protein product: CASSLSRLASDWGSYEQYF.